This passage covers 6 T cell receptor beta chains from one sample sequenced in a study of shared clonotypes between healthy human individuals. TCRdb keeps only in-frame clones here, not all; method: immunoSEQ multiplex PCR. The sample holds a few hundred thousand clones, roughly 97% seen once. The sequencing input was naive CD4+ T cells sorted from blood. The subset: CD45RA+ positively selected. The receptor source for this set is a woman aged 25-40 years in good health.

The rearrangement uses TRBV5-1 and TRBJ2-5, with 9 bases aligning to TRBD1. With V trimmed by 4 bases and J by 5 bases, 12 bases remained unmatched. Per the germline V gene, CDR1 is SGHRS and CDR2 is YFSETQ. The CDR3 runs 16 residues. The CDR3 loop reads CASSARDRVSGETQYF. CDR3 DNA sequence: TGCGCCAGCAGCGCCCGGGACAGGGTTTCGGGCGAGACCCAGTACTTC.

The chain couples TRBV9 to TRBJ1-2; TRBD1 matches at 8 bases. This CDR3 is built from 15 residues. The V and J ends lost 0 bases and 2 bases, in that order; junction bases with no gene match: 3. Germline V gives CDR1 SGDLS, CDR2 YYNGEE. The CDR3 sequence: CASSVGGQANYGYTF. CDR3 nucleotides: TGTGCCAGCAGCGTAGGGGGACAGGCCAACTATGGCTACACCTTC.

V gene TRBV2 combines with J gene TRBJ2-7; D may correspond to TRBD1 or TRBD2 (5 bases each). Germline CDR1 reads SNHLY; CDR2 reads FYNNEI. The CDR3 totals 15 residues. Trimming removed 6 bases at V and 6 bases at J, with 21 bases between. This CDR3 reads CASSGTSSSPGEQYF. The DNA of the CDR3 is TGTGCCAGCAGCGGGACCTCTTCCTCCCCTGGCGAGCAGTACTTC.

The genes are TRBV7-4 and TRBJ1-5; a possible D gene is TRBD1 (5 bases). CDR1 is SGHVT, CDR2 SQSDAQ, per germline. The CDR3 is 17 residues long. V lost 5 bases and J 4 bases, leaving 21 bases between the germline ends. The CDR3 is CASSPTVGDRYNQPQHF. CDR3 nucleotide sequence: TGTGCCAGCAGCCCAACAGTGGGGGACCGCTATAATCAGCCCCAGCATTTT. Filled out from reference TRBV7-4 and TRBJ1-5, the complete variable domain reads GAGVSQSPRYKVAKRGRDVALRCDSISGHVTLYWYRQTLGQGSEVLTYSQSDAQRDKSGRPSGRFSAERPERSVSTLKIQRTEQGDSAVYLCASSPTVGDRYNQPQHFGDGTRLSIL.

V is TRBV5-4 and J is TRBJ2-3; the D gene is possibly TRBD2 (6 bases). The CDR3 runs to 14 residues. V lost 0 bases and J lost 4, with 9 bases in between. CDR1 and CDR2 (germline): SGHNT, YYREEE (reference sequence). CDR3 amino acids: CASSLAGVSDTQYF. DNA of the CDR3: TGTGCCAGCAGCTTGGCGGGAGTGTCAGATACGCAGTATTTT.

CDR3 DNA sequence: TGTGCCAGCAGACATATAGCGGGTTCTTACGAGCAGTACTTC. Encoded protein: CASRHIAGSYEQYF. The rearrangement links TRBV27 to TRBJ2-7; 7 bases align to TRBD2. J was trimmed by 4 bases and V by 6 bases; bases with no gene match: 9. The CDR3 extends over 14 amino acids. The germline V gene has CDR1 MNHEY and CDR2 SMNVEV (reference sequence).